A single sample is the source of the 29 T cell receptor beta chains below, sequenced in a study of OX40 agonist ivuxolimab in advanced cancers. This table comes from immunoSEQ multiplex PCR, and its TCRdb copy is limited to in-frame clones, with some not included. Altogether fewer than 85,000 clones are present, roughly nine tenths being singletons, with the ten largest covering 2.2%. Sequencing was performed on CD4+ or CD8+ T cells sorted from blood, taken in a trial of the OX40 agonist ivuxolimab. The receptor source for this set is an adult with an advanced solid tumor such as melanoma, head and neck, liver or kidney cancer.

The chain joins TRBV7-2 to TRBJ2-4, with 7 bases that match TRBD2. The V segment lost 1 base and the J segment 0 bases; nucleotides outside the gene matches: 9. From germline, CDR1 is SGHTA and CDR2 FQGNSA. This CDR3 is built from 18 residues. In nucleotides, the CDR3 is TGTGCCAGCAGCTTAGATCCTAGCGGCCTTTTAGCCAAAAACATTCAGTACTTC. This gives the protein CASSLDPSGLLAKNIQYF.

The sample holds one count of this clone. This sequence joins TRBV5-1 and TRBJ1-1; D is undetermined. Germline V gene sequence: CDR1 SGHRS, CDR2 YFSETQ. The CDR3 runs 13 residues. Trimming removed 6 bases at V and 2 bases at J, with 11 bases between. In nucleotides, the CDR3 is TGCGCCAGCAAGCCCGGAACAAACACTGAAGCTTTCTTT. It specifies CASKPGTNTEAFF. The whole variable domain, remainder taken from reference TRBV5-1 and TRBJ1-1, is KAGVTQTPRYLIKTRGQQVTLSCSPISGHRSVSWYQQTPGQGLQFLFEYFSETQRNKGNFPGRFSGRQFSNSRSEMNVSTLELGDSALYLCASKPGTNTEAFFGQGTRLTVV.

The CDR3 nucleotides read TGTGCCAGTAGCGGGACGATTATGCACGGGGAGCTGTTTTTT. It codes for CASSGTIMHGELFF. The V and J genes are TRBV19 and TRBJ2-2; TRBD1 or TRBD2 may be the D gene (5 bases each). Germline loops: CDR1 LNHDA, CDR2 SQIVND (reference sequence). Deletions cut 6 bases from V and 7 bases from J, with 15 bases between. The CDR3 is made up of 14 amino acids.

J is TRBJ2-2 and V is TRBV6-1; D not resolved. The CDR3 length is 11 residues. Germline CDR1 reads MNHNS; CDR2 reads SASEGT. The V gene lost 0 bases and the J gene lost 7 bases, with 0 bases spanning the gap. The CDR3 loop reads CASSEAGELFF. The DNA for the CDR3 is TGTGCCAGCAGTGAAGCCGGGGAGCTGTTTTTT.

This chain uses TRBV5-1 with TRBJ1-1; D not resolved. The CDR3 contains 13 residues. Germline-derived CDR1 and CDR2 are SGHRS and YFSETQ. The V end lost 6 bases, the J end lost 0 bases, and 9 bases lay between the germline ends. In DNA form, the CDR3 reads TGCGCCAGCACGGCAGAGTTGAACACTGAAGCTTTCTTT. It translates to CASTAELNTEAFF.

The chain combines TRBV12-5 with TRBJ1-5; D is unclear. Trimming shortened V by 1 base and J by 5 bases, and 6 bases separated the two germline ends. CDR3 size: 13 residues. Germline loops: CDR1 LGHNT, CDR2 FRNRAP. In nucleotides, the CDR3 is TGTGCTAGTGGTTTGGGGCGGTATCAGCCCCAGCATTTT. Translation gives CASGLGRYQPQHF.

This clone came up a few times. The V call is TRBV4-2, the J call TRBJ2-5; D remains unclear. The CDR3 has 15 residues. V was clipped by 3 bases and J by 0 bases, with 11 bases between them. Looked up from germline, CDR1 is LGHNA and CDR2 is YNFKEQ. CDR3 residues: CASSQLRWHQETQYF. In DNA, the CDR3 is TGTGCCAGCAGCCAGTTAAGGTGGCACCAAGAGACCCAGTACTTC.

This clone was recorded only once. The CDR3 nucleotides read TGTGCCAGCAGCTTAGAGGGATACACCATATATTTT. Protein: CASSLEGYTIYF. The genes are TRBV11-2 and TRBJ1-3; D is undetermined. The germline gives CDR1 SGHAT, CDR2 FQNNGV. V shed 0 bases and J shed 8 bases, with 5 bases lying between them. CDR3 length: 12 residues.

The V call is TRBV29-1, the J call TRBJ2-3; D might be TRBD1 (5 bases). Trimming took off 1 base at V and 2 bases at J, with 7 bases between the two ends. Germline values: CDR1 SQVTM, CDR2 ANQGSEA. CDR3 length: 13 residues. The chain's CDR3 is CSVEGGYTDTQYF. In DNA, the CDR3 is TGCAGCGTTGAAGGGGGCTACACAGATACGCAGTATTTT.

The genes are TRBV4-3 and TRBJ2-5; D may correspond to TRBD1 or TRBD2 (5 bases each). The CDR3 is made up of 16 amino acids. Trimming removed 0 bases from V and 5 bases from J, with 16 bases in between. Germline CDR1 LGHNA, CDR2 YSLEER. The CDR3, as DNA: TGCGCCAGCAGCCAAGATTCCGGGGCGCTGGGGGAGACCCAGTACTTC. The encoded protein is CASSQDSGALGETQYF.

The V gene is TRBV10-3, the J gene TRBJ2-5; the match to TRBD2 covers 9 bases. CDR3 length: 13 residues. Trimming removed 6 bases from V and 3 bases from J; junction bases left unmatched: 2. The V gene's germline CDR1 is ENHRY and CDR2 SYGVKD. CDR3 sequence (DNA): TGTGCCATCAGACTAGCGGGCGAAGAGACCCAGTACTTC. Translated: CAIRLAGEETQYF.

Here the CDR3 reads CASSYLGNQPQHF. Here the CDR3 DNA reads TGTGCCAGCAGTTACTTAGGGAATCAGCCCCAGCATTTT. The V and J genes are TRBV6-5 and TRBJ1-5; no firm D call. The CDR3 runs 13 residues. Trimming removed 1 base at V and 4 bases at J, with 5 bases between. CDR1 and CDR2 (germline): MNHEY, SVGAGI.

This clone has more than one count but fewer than ten. The genes are TRBV7-2 and TRBJ2-2; D call uncertain. Germline V gene lookup returns CDR1 SGHTA and CDR2 FQGNSA. V was cut by 0 bases and J by 5 bases, with 4 bases left in between. The CDR3 is 13 residues long. The CDR3 spells CASSLAITGELFF. CDR3 coding DNA: TGTGCCAGCAGCTTAGCCATTACCGGGGAGCTGTTTTTT. Looking up the rest from reference TRBV7-2 and TRBJ2-2 gives the full variable domain: GAGVSQSPSNKVTEKGKDVELRCDPISGHTALYWYRQSLGQGLEFLIYFQGNSAPDKSGLPSDRFSAERTGGSVSTLTIQRTQQEDSAVYLCASSLAITGELFFGEGSRLTVL.

The chain joins TRBV5-1 to TRBJ1-2, with 7 nucleotides matching TRBD1. The V gene's germline CDR1 is SGHRS and CDR2 YFSETQ. CDR3 length: 15 residues. The V segment lost 4 bases and the J segment 4 bases; nucleotides outside the gene matches: 10. In DNA form, the CDR3 reads TGCGCCAGCAGCCTTGGGACAGCCCTCTTCTATGGCTACACCTTC. The encoded protein is CASSLGTALFYGYTF. Variable domain in full (rest from reference TRBV5-1 and TRBJ1-2): KAGVTQTPRYLIKTRGQQVTLSCSPISGHRSVSWYQQTPGQGLQFLFEYFSETQRNKGNFPGRFSGRQFSNSRSEMNVSTLELGDSALYLCASSLGTALFYGYTFGSGTRLTVV.

The gene calls are TRBV4-3 and TRBJ1-5; D gene ambiguous. Trimming took off 2 bases at V and 4 bases at J, with 12 bases between the two ends. The germline V gene has CDR1 LGHNA and CDR2 YSLEER. The CDR3 spans 15 residues. The CDR3 loop reads CASSQFFEGNQPQHF. In DNA, the CDR3 is TGCGCCAGCAGCCAATTCTTTGAAGGGAATCAGCCCCAGCATTTT.

The chain couples TRBV7-2 to TRBJ2-2, with 9 bases matching TRBD2. The junction had 6 bases not matched to a gene; V was cut back by 3 bases and J by 1 base. Germline V gene lookup returns CDR1 SGHTA and CDR2 FQGNSA. The CDR3 is 17 residues long. The CDR3 DNA sequence: TGTGCCAGCAGCTTGCCTCTAGCGGGGTTGAACACCGGGGAGCTGTTTTTT. Residues: CASSLPLAGLNTGELFF. Full variable domain (rest looked up from reference TRBV7-2 and TRBJ2-2): GAGVSQSPSNKVTEKGKDVELRCDPISGHTALYWYRQSLGQGLEFLIYFQGNSAPDKSGLPSDRFSAERTGGSVSTLTIQRTQQEDSAVYLCASSLPLAGLNTGELFFGEGSRLTVL.

The V and J genes are TRBV29-1 and TRBJ1-1; D gene ambiguous. Between the trimmed V and J ends, which lost 6 bases and 1 base, there was a span of 12 bases. CDR1 is SQVTM, CDR2 ANQGSEA, per germline. This CDR3 contains 13 residues. The CDR3, as DNA: TGCAGCGTCCACGACGTGGGGAACACTGAAGCTTTCTTT. Amino acids: CSVHDVGNTEAFF.

V gene TRBV6-4 combines with J gene TRBJ2-1; D remains unclear. V was trimmed by 2 bases and J by 0 bases, leaving 11 bases between them. The CDR3 covers 16 residues. Per the germline V gene, CDR1 is MRHNA and CDR2 is SNTAGT. This CDR3 is CASSDGGLSSYNEQFF. In DNA, the CDR3 is TGTGCCAGCAGTGACGGTGGCTTAAGCTCCTACAATGAGCAGTTCTTC.

CDR3 region: CSALQGAPGELFF. As DNA, the CDR3 is TGCAGCGCCCTCCAGGGGGCCCCCGGGGAGCTGTTTTTT. The chain has TRBV29-1 and TRBJ2-2; TRBD1 matches 8 bases. Germline-derived CDR1 and CDR2 are SQVTM and ANQGSEA. The V gene end was trimmed by 7 bases and the J gene end by 6 bases; junction bases not matched to a gene: 7. The CDR3 runs to 13 residues.

This clone came up once. This chain connects TRBV5-4 to TRBJ2-3, with D possibly TRBD2 on 6 matching bases. CDR1 is SGHNT, CDR2 YYREEE, per germline (reference sequence). The length of the CDR3 is 15 residues. V was shortened by 3 bases and J by 4 bases, with 15 bases between the two germline ends. CDR3 in DNA: TGTGCCAGCAGCTCGGCTCGGGAGAATCCAGATACGCAGTATTTT. Amino acids: CASSSARENPDTQYF.

This clone is a singleton in its sample. The V gene is TRBV5-1, the J gene TRBJ1-2; TRBD1 agrees at 9 bases. The length of the CDR3 is 15 residues. V dropped 4 bases and J dropped 8; count of bases not matched to a gene: 12. Germline V gene lookup returns CDR1 SGHRS and CDR2 YFSETQ. This chain's CDR3 is CASSLGTGMGKGYTF. The CDR3 DNA reads as TGCGCCAGCAGCCTTGGGACAGGGATGGGAAAGGGCTACACCTTC.

V is TRBV2 and J is TRBJ1-1; TRBD1 matches 7 bases. Looked up from germline, CDR1 is SNHLY and CDR2 is FYNNEI. Trimming at V came to 0 bases and at J to 1 base, leaving 8 bases not matched to a gene. The CDR3 length is 17 residues. CDR3 sequence reads: CASSEAIGGGKNTEAFF. As DNA, the CDR3 is TGTGCCAGCAGTGAAGCGATAGGGGGCGGGAAGAACACTGAAGCTTTCTTT.

This rearrangement joins TRBV18 to TRBJ2-3; possible D gene TRBD2, 5 bases. The CDR3 length is 15 residues. Germline values: CDR1 KGHSH, CDR2 LQKENI. The V gene lost 1 base and the J gene lost 0 bases, with 8 bases spanning the gap. CDR3 region: CASSPLRDSTDTQYF. As DNA, the CDR3 is TGTGCCAGCTCACCACTGAGGGATAGCACAGATACGCAGTATTTT. The whole variable domain, filled in from reference TRBV18 and TRBJ2-3, reads NAGVMQNPRHLVRRRGQEARLRCSPMKGHSHVYWYRQLPEEGLKFMVYLQKENIIDESGMPKERFSAEFPKEGPSILRIQQVVRGDSAAYFCASSPLRDSTDTQYFGPGTRLTVL.

This clone appeared once. The J gene is TRBJ2-5, the V gene TRBV7-9; D might be TRBD2 (5 bases). Germline CDR1 reads SEHNR; CDR2 reads FQNEAQ (reference sequence). Trimming shortened V by 0 bases and J by 7 bases, and 9 bases separated the two germline ends. The CDR3 has 13 amino acids. CDR3 in amino acids: CASSLAVAGTQYF. CDR3 DNA sequence: TGTGCCAGCAGCTTAGCCGTCGCGGGGACCCAGTACTTC.

The J gene is TRBJ2-7, the V gene TRBV18; the D gene is possibly TRBD1 (5 bases). From germline, CDR1 is KGHSH and CDR2 LQKENI. With 3 bases removed from V and 1 base from J, the gap between germline ends came to 13 bases. The CDR3 has 15 amino acids. In DNA, the CDR3 is TGTGCCAGCTCACCGTCCAGGGAACCTTCCTACGAGCAGTACTTC. Translating it yields CASSPSREPSYEQYF.

The CDR3 is CASSRTMGYTEAFF. The CDR3 DNA sequence: TGTGCCAGCAGCCGCACGATGGGGTACACTGAAGCTTTCTTT. V is TRBV5-8 and J is TRBJ1-1; D remains unclear. This CDR3 comprises 14 residues. V was pared by 4 bases and J by 3 bases, with 13 bases between. Germline V lookup: CDR1 SGHTS, CDR2 YDEGEE.

This sequence joins TRBV5-1 and TRBJ1-1; D is perhaps TRBD1 (6 bases). The V end was cut by 9 bases, the J end by 5 bases, with 20 bases between. The germline CDR1 and CDR2 sequences are SGHRS and YFSETQ. The CDR3 sequence is 14 residues long. CDR3 DNA: TGCGCCACCAAAAGGTCACAGGGAAGGACTGAAGCTTTCTTT. It translates to CATKRSQGRTEAFF.

The V and J genes are TRBV11-3 and TRBJ2-7, with TRBD2 matching over 9 bases. The CDR3 is 17 residues long. Germline V lookup: CDR1 SGHNT, CDR2 YENEEA. The V gene end was trimmed by 1 base and the J gene end by 5 bases; junction bases not matched to a gene: 12. CDR3 bases: TGTGCCAGCAGCTTAGCCCGTGGCGGGAGGGCGATTCACGAGCAGTACTTC. Protein: CASSLARGGRAIHEQYF.

V is TRBV5-1 and J is TRBJ2-1; 7 bases are a match to TRBD2. The CDR3 is 14 residues long. With 4 bases clipped from V and 4 bases from J, the junction kept 5 bases outside the gene matches. From germline, CDR1 is SGHRS and CDR2 YFSETQ. In nucleotides, the CDR3 is TGCGCCAGCAGCATGGCTAGCGGTTACAATGAGCAGTTCTTC. Protein: CASSMASGYNEQFF.